These T cell receptor beta chains were read from a single sample in a study of cytomegalovirus exposure and HLA in healthy donors. Sequencing was performed with immunoSEQ multiplex PCR; in TCRdb, only in-frame clones are kept and a portion is missing. Its clone listing holds some 110,000 clones. The source material was PBMCs. These receptors came from a young man in good health and CMV-seronegative. Both conserved end residues are part of each CDR3. Fields, in order: J gene, V gene, D gene, CDR3 length, CDR3 protein, CDR3 DNA. D genes are given only for firm matches.

>TRBJ1-2|TRBV2|TRBD1|15
CASRATGSPNYGYTF
TGTGCCAGCAGGGCGACAGGGTCCCCTAACTATGGCTACACCTTC
>TRBJ2-7|TRBV4-3|TRBD2|15
CASSQGAGGSYEQYF
TGCGCCAGCAGCCAAGGGGCGGGGGGGTCCTACGAGCAGTACTTC
>TRBJ2-7|TRBV7-2|-|12
CASSSEVLEQYF
TGTGCCAGCAGCTCAGAGGTGCTCGAGCAGTACTTC
>TRBJ1-2|TRBV18|-|14
CASSEPSGSYGYTF
TGTGCCAGCTCCGAACCGAGCGGTTCCTATGGCTACACCTTC
>TRBJ2-1|TRBV15|TRBD2|20
CATSRPPTKVERGGYNEQFF
TGTGCCACCAGCAGACCCCCCACTAAGGTAGAGCGGGGGGGCTACAATGAGCAGTTCTTC
>TRBJ2-7|TRBV6-6|-|12
CASSSTDYEQYF
TGTGCCAGCAGCTCTACAGATTACGAGCAGTACTTC
>TRBJ2-2|TRBV7-2|-|12
CASSSDTGELFF
TGTGCCAGCAGCTCGGACACCGGGGAGCTGTTTTTT
>TRBJ2-7|TRBV7-2|-|14
CASSSIRDGYEQYF
TGTGCCAGCAGCTCAATCAGGGATGGCTACGAGCAGTACTTC
>TRBJ2-7|TRBV29-1|TRBD1|13
CSATDRGTYEQYF
TGCAGCGCTACGGACAGGGGAACCTACGAGCAGTACTTC
>TRBJ2-5|TRBV9|TRBD2|18
CASSLGTSGGPAGETQYF
TGTGCCAGCAGTCTCGGGACTAGCGGGGGACCTGCGGGGGAGACCCAGTACTTC
>TRBJ1-6|TRBV25-1|-|12
CASTAGNSPLHF
TGTGCCAGCACGGCCGGGAATTCACCCCTCCACTTT
>TRBJ2-4|TRBV5-6|TRBD1|19
CASSLWVSNRGLYENIQYF
TGTGCCAGCAGCCTATGGGTGTCCAACAGGGGGCTATACGAAAACATTCAGTACTTC
>TRBJ2-2|TRBV5-4|TRBD2|16
CASSFRLAGITGELFF
TGTGCCAGCAGCTTCCGTCTAGCGGGGATCACCGGGGAGCTGTTTTTT
>TRBJ2-5|TRBV5-6|-|13
CASSSNGLRTQYF
TGTGCCAGCAGCTCCAACGGACTCCGGACCCAGTACTTC
>TRBJ2-7|TRBV5-5|TRBD1|14
CASSFPTGAYEQYF
TGTGCCAGCAGCTTCCCGACAGGGGCCTACGAGCAGTACTTC
>TRBJ2-5|TRBV9|-|14
CASSVGGTQETQYF
TGTGCCAGCAGCGTAGGCGGCACCCAGGAGACCCAGTACTTC
>TRBJ1-6|TRBV2|TRBD1|15
CASSPPNRGGSPLHF
TGTGCCAGCAGCCCTCCCAACAGGGGCGGCTCACCCCTCCACTTT
>TRBJ2-3|TRBV6-5|TRBD2|15
CASSYASGGADTQYF
TGTGCCAGCAGTTACGCTAGCGGGGGGGCGGATACGCAGTATTTT
>TRBJ1-4|TRBV6-5|-|13
CASSLTGNEKLFF
TGTGCCAGCAGCCTAACAGGAAACGAAAAACTGTTTTTT
>TRBJ1-1|TRBV18|TRBD1|12
CASSPRTGEAFF
TGTGCCAGCTCACCCCGGACAGGCGAAGCTTTCTTT
>TRBJ1-3|TRBV10-3|-|16
CAISEREIASGNTIYF
TGTGCCATCAGTGAGCGAGAGATAGCCTCTGGAAACACCATATATTTT
>TRBJ2-3|TRBV4-2|TRBD1|14
CASRGQAITDTQYF
TGTGCCAGCAGGGGACAGGCGATCACAGATACGCAGTATTTT
>TRBJ1-4|TRBV7-2|-|12
CASSLVGEVLFF
TGTGCCAGCAGCTTAGTCGGCGAGGTACTGTTTTTT
>TRBJ2-1|TRBV7-6|-|14
CASSFFELRNEQFF
TGTGCCAGCAGCTTTTTCGAACTACGGAATGAGCAGTTCTTC
>TRBJ2-5|TRBV30|TRBD2|13
CAWGRGGTETQYF
TGTGCCTGGGGGCGGGGGGGCACAGAGACCCAGTACTTC
>TRBJ2-1|TRBV19|TRBD1|16
CASSIRAGGSYNEQFF
TGTGCCAGTAGTATAAGGGCAGGGGGCTCCTACAATGAGCAGTTCTTC
>TRBJ2-5|TRBV27|TRBD1|14
CASSLSTGQETQYF
TGTGCCAGCAGTTTATCGACAGGGCAAGAGACCCAGTACTTC
>TRBJ2-5|TRBV5-6|-|13
CASSLEYQETQYF
TGTGCCAGCAGCTTGGAATATCAAGAGACCCAGTACTTC
>TRBJ2-5|TRBV7-9|TRBD2|16
CASSLAGTSGVETQYF
TGTGCCAGCAGCTTAGCGGGCACTAGCGGGGTGGAGACCCAGTACTTC
>TRBJ2-1|TRBV5-1|TRBD2|14
CASRLVAGSNEQFF
TGCGCCAGCAGATTAGTAGCGGGGTCTAATGAGCAGTTCTTC
>TRBJ2-5|TRBV7-9|TRBD2|15
CASSRPGGGASQQYF
TGTGCCAGCAGCCGCCCTGGCGGGGGGGCCTCGCAGCAGTACTTC
>TRBJ1-6|TRBV5-1|-|14
CASSSEAGNSPLHF
TGCGCCAGCAGCTCTGAAGCGGGTAATTCACCCCTCCACTTT
>TRBJ2-2|TRBV5-4|-|14
CASSSGLSTGELFF
TGTGCCAGCAGCTCGGGACTGTCAACCGGGGAGCTGTTTTTT
>TRBJ1-1|TRBV6-6|-|14
CASWGPGANTEAFF
TGTGCCAGTTGGGGGCCAGGGGCGAACACTGAAGCTTTCTTT
>TRBJ1-4|TRBV6-5|-|14
CASSFLGPDEKLFF
TGTGCCAGCAGCTTCCTGGGCCCCGATGAAAAACTGTTTTTT
>TRBJ2-7|TRBV4-1|TRBD1|13
CASRGTGLPEQYF
TGCGCCAGCAGGGGGACAGGGCTTCCCGAGCAGTACTTC
>TRBJ2-7|TRBV5-1|TRBD2|14
CASSLSSPGGEQYF
TGCGCCAGCAGCTTGTCATCGCCGGGGGGAGAGCAGTACTTC
>TRBJ2-7|TRBV5-6|-|14
CASSFGRGSYEQYF
TGTGCCAGCAGCTTCGGCAGGGGATCCTACGAGCAGTACTTC
>TRBJ2-2|TRBV5-6|TRBD2|15
CASSLTSGYTGELFF
TGTGCCAGCAGCTTGACTAGCGGGTACACCGGGGAGCTGTTTTTT
>TRBJ2-5|TRBV4-1|TRBD2|17
CASSPGLAGGEGETQYF
TGCGCCAGCAGCCCGGGACTAGCGGGGGGGGAGGGAGAGACCCAGTACTTC
>TRBJ2-7|TRBV18|TRBD1|14
CASSPGTGAYEQYF
TGTGCCAGCTCACCCGGGACAGGGGCCTACGAGCAGTACTTC
>TRBJ1-6|TRBV5-1|TRBD1|15
CASSLYQGDNSPLHF
TGCGCCAGCAGCTTGTACCAGGGGGATAATTCACCCCTCCACTTT
>TRBJ2-5|TRBV6-1|-|15
CASSAQTAGSKTQYF
TGTGCCAGCAGTGCCCAGACGGCGGGGTCGAAGACCCAGTACTTC
>TRBJ2-7|TRBV4-1|TRBD1|18
CASSQEVAGQGLLYEQYF
TGCGCCAGCAGCCAAGAAGTTGCGGGACAGGGGTTACTCTACGAGCAGTACTTC
>TRBJ2-5|TRBV5-1|-|16
CASSPPYGGYQETQYF
TGCGCCAGCAGCCCCCCTTATGGCGGGTACCAAGAGACCCAGTACTTC
>TRBJ2-3|TRBV18|-|15
CASSPQGGRTDTQYF
TGTGCCAGCTCACCCCAGGGCGGCCGGACAGATACGCAGTATTTT
>TRBJ2-3|TRBV5-1|-|16
CASSLGGGPSTDTQYF
TGCGCCAGCAGCTTGGGAGGCGGGCCTAGCACAGATACGCAGTATTTT
>TRBJ2-5|TRBV12-5|TRBD1|16
CASGPGFRGQGETQYF
TGTGCTAGTGGTCCGGGTTTCAGGGGGCAAGGGGAGACCCAGTACTTC
>TRBJ2-7|TRBV29-1|TRBD1|13
CSAKDRGHYEQYF
TGCAGCGCCAAGGACAGGGGGCACTACGAGCAGTACTTC
>TRBJ1-5|TRBV11-2|-|13
CASSLQGKQPQHF
TGTGCCAGCAGCTTACAGGGGAAACAGCCCCAGCATTTT
>TRBJ2-7|TRBV6-5|-|15
CASSPDLMKIYEQYF
TGTGCCAGCAGTCCTGACTTGATGAAAATCTACGAGCAGTACTTC
>TRBJ1-1|TRBV7-8|TRBD1|14
CASSLEIQGAEAFF
TGTGCCAGCAGCTTGGAAATACAGGGGGCTGAAGCTTTCTTT